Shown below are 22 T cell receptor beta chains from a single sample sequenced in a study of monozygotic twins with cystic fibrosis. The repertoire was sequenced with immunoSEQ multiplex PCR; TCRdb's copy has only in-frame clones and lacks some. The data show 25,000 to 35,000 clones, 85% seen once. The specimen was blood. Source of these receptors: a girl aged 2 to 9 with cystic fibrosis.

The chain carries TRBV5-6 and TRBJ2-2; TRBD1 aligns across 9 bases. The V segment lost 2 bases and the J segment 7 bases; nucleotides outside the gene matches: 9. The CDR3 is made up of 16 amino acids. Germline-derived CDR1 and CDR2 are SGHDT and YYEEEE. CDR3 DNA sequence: TGTGCCAGCAGCTTACCGGGACAGGGTTTGAACGGGGAGCTGTTTTTT. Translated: CASSLPGQGLNGELFF.

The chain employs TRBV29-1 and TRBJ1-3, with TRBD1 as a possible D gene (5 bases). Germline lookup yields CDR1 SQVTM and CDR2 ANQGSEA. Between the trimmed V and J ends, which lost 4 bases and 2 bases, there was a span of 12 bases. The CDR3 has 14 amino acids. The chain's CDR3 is CSVGGDRAGNTIYF. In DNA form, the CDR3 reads TGCAGCGTTGGAGGGGATCGGGCTGGAAACACCATATATTTT.

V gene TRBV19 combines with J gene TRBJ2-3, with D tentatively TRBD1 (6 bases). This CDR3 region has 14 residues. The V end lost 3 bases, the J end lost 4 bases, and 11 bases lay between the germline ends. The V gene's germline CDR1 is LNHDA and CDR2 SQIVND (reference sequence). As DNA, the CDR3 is TGTGCCAGTAGTATGGCGACAGGATCAGATACGCAGTATTTT. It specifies CASSMATGSDTQYF. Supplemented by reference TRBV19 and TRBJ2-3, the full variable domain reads DGGITQSPKYLFRKEGQNVTLSCEQNLNHDAMYWYRQDPGQGLRLIYYSQIVNDFQKGDIAEGYSVSREKKESFPLTVTSAQKNPTAFYLCASSMATGSDTQYFGPGTRLTVL.

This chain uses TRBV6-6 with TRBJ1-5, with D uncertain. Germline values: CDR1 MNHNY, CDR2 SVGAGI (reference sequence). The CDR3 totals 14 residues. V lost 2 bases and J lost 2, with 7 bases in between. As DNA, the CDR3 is TGTGCCAGCAGTTACGGGCAGGGCAATCAGCCCCAGCATTTT. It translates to CASSYGQGNQPQHF.

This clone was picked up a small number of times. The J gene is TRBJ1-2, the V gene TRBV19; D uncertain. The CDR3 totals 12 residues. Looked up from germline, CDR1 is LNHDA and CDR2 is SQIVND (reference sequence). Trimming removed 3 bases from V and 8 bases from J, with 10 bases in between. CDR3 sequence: CASSILSGGYTF. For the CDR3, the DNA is TGTGCCAGTAGTATTCTCAGCGGGGGCTACACCTTC.

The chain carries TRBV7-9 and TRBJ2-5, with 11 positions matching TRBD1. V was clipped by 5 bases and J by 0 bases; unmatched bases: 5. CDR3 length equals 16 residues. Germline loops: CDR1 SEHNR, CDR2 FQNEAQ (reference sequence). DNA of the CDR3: TGTGCCAGCAGCGCCCCGGGACAGGGGGACCAAGAGACCCAGTACTTC. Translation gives CASSAPGQGDQETQYF.

The CDR3: CASSVVGGQDTEAFF. The DNA for the CDR3 is TGTGCCAGCAGCGTAGTTGGGGGGCAGGACACTGAAGCTTTCTTT. The rearrangement uses TRBV9 and TRBJ1-1, with a possible D match to TRBD1 (6 bases). This CDR3 contains 15 residues. In germline, CDR1 is SGDLS, CDR2 YYNGEE. V lost 0 bases and J 3 bases, leaving 12 bases between the germline ends.

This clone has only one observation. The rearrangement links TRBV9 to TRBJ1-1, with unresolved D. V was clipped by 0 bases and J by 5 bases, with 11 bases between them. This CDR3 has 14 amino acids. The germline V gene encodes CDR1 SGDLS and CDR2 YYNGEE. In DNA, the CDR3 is TGTGCCAGCAGCGTAGGACACATGGGGACTGAAGCTTTCTTT. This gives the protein CASSVGHMGTEAFF.

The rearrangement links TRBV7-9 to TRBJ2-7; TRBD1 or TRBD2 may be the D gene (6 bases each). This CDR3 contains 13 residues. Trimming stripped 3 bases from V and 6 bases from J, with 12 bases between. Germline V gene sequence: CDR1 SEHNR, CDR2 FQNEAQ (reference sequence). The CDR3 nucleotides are TGTGCCAGCAGCTTTAACGGAGGGGGCGAGCAGTACTTC. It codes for CASSFNGGGEQYF.

DNA for the CDR3: TGTGCCAGCTCACCTTGGACAGCCAATGAGCAGTTCTTC. The encoded protein is CASSPWTANEQFF. The gene calls are TRBV18 and TRBJ2-1, with D possibly matching TRBD1 (6 bases). This CDR3 comprises 13 residues. Per germline, CDR1 KGHSH and CDR2 LQKENI. The V end was cut by 3 bases, the J end by 6 bases, with 9 bases between.

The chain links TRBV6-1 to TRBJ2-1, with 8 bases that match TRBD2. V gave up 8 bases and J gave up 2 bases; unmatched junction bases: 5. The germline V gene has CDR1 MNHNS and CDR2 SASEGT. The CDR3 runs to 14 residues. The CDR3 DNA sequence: TGTGCCAGCCAGACTAGCGCGACCTACAATGAGCAGTTCTTC. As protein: CASQTSATYNEQFF.

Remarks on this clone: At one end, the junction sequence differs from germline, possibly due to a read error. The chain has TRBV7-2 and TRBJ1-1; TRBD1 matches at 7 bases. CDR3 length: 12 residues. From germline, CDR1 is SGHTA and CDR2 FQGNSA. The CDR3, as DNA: TGTGCCAGCAGCTCTAGAGACAGGGCTCTGAGCTTT. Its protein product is CASSSRDRALSF.

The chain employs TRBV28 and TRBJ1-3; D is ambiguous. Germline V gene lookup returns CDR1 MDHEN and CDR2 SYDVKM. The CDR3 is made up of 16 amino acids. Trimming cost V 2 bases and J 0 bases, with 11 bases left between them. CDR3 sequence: CASSLPGRSSGNTIYF. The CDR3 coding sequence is TGTGCCAGCAGTTTACCTGGACGGAGCTCTGGAAACACCATATATTTT.

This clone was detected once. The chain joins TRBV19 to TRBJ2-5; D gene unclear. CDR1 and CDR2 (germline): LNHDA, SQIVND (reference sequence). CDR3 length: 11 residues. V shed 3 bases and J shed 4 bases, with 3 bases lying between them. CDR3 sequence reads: CASSMAETQYF. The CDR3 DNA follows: TGTGCCAGTAGTATGGCAGAGACCCAGTACTTC. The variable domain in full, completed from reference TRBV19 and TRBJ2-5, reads DGGITQSPKYLFRKEGQNVTLSCEQNLNHDAMYWYRQDPGQGLRLIYYSQIVNDFQKGDIAEGYSVSREKKESFPLTVTSAQKNPTAFYLCASSMAETQYFGPGTRLLVL.

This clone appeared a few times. CDR3 amino acids: CATSRVLWGAQQPQHF. CDR3 in DNA: TGTGCCACCAGCAGAGTATTGTGGGGGGCTCAGCAGCCCCAGCATTTT. This chain connects TRBV15 to TRBJ1-5, with TRBD1 as a possible D gene (6 bases). Germline V gene sequence: CDR1 LNHNV, CDR2 YYDKDF (reference sequence). The CDR3 is made up of 16 amino acids. Trimming cost V 1 base and J 7 bases, with 17 bases left between them.

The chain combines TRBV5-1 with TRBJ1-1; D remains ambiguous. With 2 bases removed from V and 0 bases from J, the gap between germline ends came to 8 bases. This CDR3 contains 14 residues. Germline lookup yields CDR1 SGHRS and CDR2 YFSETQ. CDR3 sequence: CASSFPGMNTEAFF. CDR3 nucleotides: TGCGCCAGCAGCTTCCCAGGCATGAACACTGAAGCTTTCTTT.

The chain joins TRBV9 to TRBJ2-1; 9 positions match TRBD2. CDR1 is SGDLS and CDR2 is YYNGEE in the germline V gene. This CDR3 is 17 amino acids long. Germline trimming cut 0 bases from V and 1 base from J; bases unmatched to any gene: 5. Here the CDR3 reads CASSVGGSGRSYNEQFF. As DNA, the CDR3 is TGTGCCAGCAGCGTAGGGGGTAGCGGGAGATCCTACAATGAGCAGTTCTTC.

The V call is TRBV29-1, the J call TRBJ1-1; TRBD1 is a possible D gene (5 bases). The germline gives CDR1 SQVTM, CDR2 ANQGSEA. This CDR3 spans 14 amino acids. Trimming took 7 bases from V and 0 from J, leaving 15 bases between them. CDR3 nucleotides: TGCAGCGCCGTAGGGACGAGCATGAACACTGAAGCTTTCTTT. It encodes CSAVGTSMNTEAFF. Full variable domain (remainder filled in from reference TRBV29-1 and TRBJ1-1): SAVISQKPSRDICQRGTSLTIQCQVDSQVTMMFWYRQQPGQSLTLIATANQGSEATYESGFVIDKFPISRPNLTFSTLTVSNMSPEDSSIYLCSAVGTSMNTEAFFGQGTRLTVV.

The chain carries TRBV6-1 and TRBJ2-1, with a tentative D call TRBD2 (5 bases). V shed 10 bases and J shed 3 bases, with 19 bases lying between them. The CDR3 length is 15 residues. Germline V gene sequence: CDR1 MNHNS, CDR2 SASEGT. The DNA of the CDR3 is TGTGCCACCATCCGGAAAGTAGGGAGCTACAATGAGCAGTTCTTC. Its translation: CATIRKVGSYNEQFF.

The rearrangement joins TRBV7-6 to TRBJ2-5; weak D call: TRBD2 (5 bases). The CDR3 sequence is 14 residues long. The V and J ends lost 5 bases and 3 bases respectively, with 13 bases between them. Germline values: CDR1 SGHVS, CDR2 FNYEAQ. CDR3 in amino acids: CASSQTDFKETQYF. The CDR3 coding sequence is TGTGCCAGCAGCCAAACGGACTTTAAAGAGACCCAGTACTTC. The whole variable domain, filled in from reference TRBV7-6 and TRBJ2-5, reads GAGVSQSPRYKVTKRGQDVALRCDPISGHVSLYWYRQALGQGPEFLTYFNYEAQQDKSGLPNDRFSAERPEGSISTLTIQRTEQRDSAMYRCASSQTDFKETQYFGPGTRLLVL.

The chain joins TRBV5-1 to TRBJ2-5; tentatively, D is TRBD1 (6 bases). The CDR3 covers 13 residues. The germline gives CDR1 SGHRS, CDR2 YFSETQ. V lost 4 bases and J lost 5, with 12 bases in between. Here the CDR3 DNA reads TGCGCCAGCAGCACCAGGGGTGGTGAGACCCAGTACTTC. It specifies CASSTRGGETQYF.

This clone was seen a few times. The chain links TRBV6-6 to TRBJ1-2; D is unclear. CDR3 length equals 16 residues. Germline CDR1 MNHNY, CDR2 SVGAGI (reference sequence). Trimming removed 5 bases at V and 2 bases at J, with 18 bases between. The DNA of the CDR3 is TGTGCCAGCAGTCCCCGGGTGACAACCTTAAACTATGGCTACACCTTC. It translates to CASSPRVTTLNYGYTF.